This T cell receptor beta chain originates from a study of response to subunit inactivated influenza vaccine. The CDR3 consists of 12 residues. Trimming cost V 6 bases and J 2 bases, with 7 bases left between them. This clonotype was picked up many times. What it recognizes is unknown. Each CDR3 protein is one row after TCRdb ran MiXCR on the RT-PCR reads. The sample holds hundreds of thousands of distinct CDR3 sequences, about 15% seen once. Study-wide results and limits: Few additional T cells are recruited per seasonal influenza vaccination, authors suggested.

This clonotype was sampled from a man aged 45-65 years who received an inactivated influenza vaccine. The sample in question was PBMCs from blood, obtained approximately 15 days before vaccination. V usage is TRBV12-3 or TRBV12-4 and J usage is TRBJ1-2, with a possible D match to TRBD1 (6 bases). The CDR3 spells CASSQGNYGYTF. The DNA of the CDR3 is TGTGCCAGCAGCCAGGGGAACTATGGCTACACCTTC.